This TCR beta chain was sequenced for a study of sequential checkpoint blockade in melanoma. For the study at large: First-line arms were nivolumab then ipilimumab, or the reverse, randomized 1:1. Both treatment sequences were followed by maintenance nivolumab.

Trimming cost V 3 bases and J 2 bases, with 17 bases left between them. The CDR3 is 16 residues long. CDR1 GTSNPN and CDR2 SVGIG come from the germline V gene (reference sequence). As for treatment: randomized to nivolumab then ipilimumab (arm A) or the reverse (arm B). DNA-damaging chemotherapy had not been given to any patient beforehand. Repertoires were generated with immunoSEQ multiplex PCR, while TCRdb's copy carries only in-frame clones and drops some. The sample has 32,000 or so clones; approximately 81% are singletons. This receptor was identified in a human donor with melanoma. Sequencing used CD8+ T cells sorted from blood (inferred from file names), obtained from a patient given nivolumab and ipilimumab in sequence. The chain couples TRBV30 to TRBJ2-1; a weak D match, TRBD1 (5 bases). The CDR3 coding sequence is TGTGCCTGGAGCCTCAGGGAATGGGGCCCCTACAATGAGCAGTTCTTC. It is translated as CAWSLREWGPYNEQFF.